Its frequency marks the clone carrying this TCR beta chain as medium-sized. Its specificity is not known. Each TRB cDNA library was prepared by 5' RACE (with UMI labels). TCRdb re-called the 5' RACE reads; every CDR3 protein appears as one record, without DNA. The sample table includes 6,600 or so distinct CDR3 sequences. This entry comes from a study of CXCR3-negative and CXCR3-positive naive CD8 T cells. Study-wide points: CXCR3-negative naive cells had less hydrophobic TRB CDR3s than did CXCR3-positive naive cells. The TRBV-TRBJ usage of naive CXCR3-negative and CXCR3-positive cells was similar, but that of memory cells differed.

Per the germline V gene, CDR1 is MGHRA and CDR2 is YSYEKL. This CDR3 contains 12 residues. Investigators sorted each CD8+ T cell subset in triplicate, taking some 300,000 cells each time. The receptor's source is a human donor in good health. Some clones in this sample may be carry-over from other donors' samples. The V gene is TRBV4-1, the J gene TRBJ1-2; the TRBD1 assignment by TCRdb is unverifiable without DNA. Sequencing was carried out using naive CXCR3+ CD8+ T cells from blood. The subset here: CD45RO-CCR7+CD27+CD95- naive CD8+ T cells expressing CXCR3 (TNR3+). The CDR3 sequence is CASRGQGSGYTF.